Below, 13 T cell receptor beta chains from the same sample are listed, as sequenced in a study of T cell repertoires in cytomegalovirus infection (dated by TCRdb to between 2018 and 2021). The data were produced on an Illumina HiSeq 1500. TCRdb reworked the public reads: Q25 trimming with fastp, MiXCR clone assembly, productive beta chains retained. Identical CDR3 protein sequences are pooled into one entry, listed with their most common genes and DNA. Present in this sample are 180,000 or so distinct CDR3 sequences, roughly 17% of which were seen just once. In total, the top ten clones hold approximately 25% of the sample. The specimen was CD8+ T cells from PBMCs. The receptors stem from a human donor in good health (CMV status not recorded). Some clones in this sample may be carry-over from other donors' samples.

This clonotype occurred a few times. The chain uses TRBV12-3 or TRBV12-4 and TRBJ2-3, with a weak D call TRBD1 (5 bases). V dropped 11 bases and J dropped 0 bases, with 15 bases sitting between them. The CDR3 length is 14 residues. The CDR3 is CACTGASSTDTQYF. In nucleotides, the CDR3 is TGTGCCTGTACTGGGGCAAGTAGCACAGATACGCAGTATTTT.

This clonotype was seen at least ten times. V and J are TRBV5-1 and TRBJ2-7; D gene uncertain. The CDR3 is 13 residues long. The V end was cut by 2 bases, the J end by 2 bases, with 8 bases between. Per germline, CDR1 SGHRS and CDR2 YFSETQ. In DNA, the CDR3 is TGCGCCAGCAGCTTAAGTGGGCCCTACGAGCAGTACTTC. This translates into CASSLSGPYEQYF. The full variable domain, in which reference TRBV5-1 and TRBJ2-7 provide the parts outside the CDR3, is KAGVTQTPRYLIKTRGQQVTLSCSPISGHRSVSWYQQTPGQGLQFLFEYFSETQRNKGNFPGRFSGRQFSNSRSEMNVSTLELGDSALYLCASSLSGPYEQYFGPGTRLTVT.

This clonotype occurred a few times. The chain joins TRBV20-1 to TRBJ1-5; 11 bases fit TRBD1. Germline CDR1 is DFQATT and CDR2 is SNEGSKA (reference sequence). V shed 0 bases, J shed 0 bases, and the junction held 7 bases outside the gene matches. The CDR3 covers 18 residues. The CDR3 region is CSARDFRDRGYSNQPQHF. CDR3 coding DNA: TGCAGTGCTAGAGATTTCCGGGACAGGGGGTATAGCAATCAGCCCCAGCATTTT.

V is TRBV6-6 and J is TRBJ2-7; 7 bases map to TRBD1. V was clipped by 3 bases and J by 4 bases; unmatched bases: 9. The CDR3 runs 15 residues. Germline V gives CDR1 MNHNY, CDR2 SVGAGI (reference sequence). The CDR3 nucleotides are TGTGCCAGCAGTTATGGAGCGACAGGGTTATACGAGCAGTACTTC. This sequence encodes CASSYGATGLYEQYF.

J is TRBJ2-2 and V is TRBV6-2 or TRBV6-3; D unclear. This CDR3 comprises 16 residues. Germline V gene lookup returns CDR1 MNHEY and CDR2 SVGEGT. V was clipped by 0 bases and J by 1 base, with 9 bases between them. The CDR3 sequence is CASSYSGSLNTGELFF. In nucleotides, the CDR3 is TGTGCCAGCAGTTACTCTGGCTCCTTGAACACCGGGGAGCTGTTTTTT.

CDR3 amino acids: CASSEVGGNTEAFF. CDR3 sequence (DNA): TGTGCCAGCAGTGAAGTTGGTGGGAACACTGAAGCTTTCTTT. This chain uses TRBV25-1 with TRBJ1-1, with unresolved D. Per the germline V gene, CDR1 is MGHDK and CDR2 is SYGVNS. CDR3 size: 14 residues. The ends were cut back, 2 bases at V and 1 base at J, with 8 bases in the middle. Full variable domain (rest looked up from reference TRBV25-1 and TRBJ1-1): EADIYQTPRYLVIGTGKKITLECSQTMGHDKMYWYQQDPGMELHLIHYSYGVNSTEKGDLSSESTVSRIRTEHFPLTLESARPSHTSQYLCASSEVGGNTEAFFGQGTRLTVV.

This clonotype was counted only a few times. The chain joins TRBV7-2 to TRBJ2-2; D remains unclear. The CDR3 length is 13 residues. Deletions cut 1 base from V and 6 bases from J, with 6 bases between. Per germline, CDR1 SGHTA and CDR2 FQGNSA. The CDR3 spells CASSLVSSGELFF. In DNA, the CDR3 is TGTGCCAGCAGCTTAGTCTCTTCCGGGGAGCTGTTTTTT.

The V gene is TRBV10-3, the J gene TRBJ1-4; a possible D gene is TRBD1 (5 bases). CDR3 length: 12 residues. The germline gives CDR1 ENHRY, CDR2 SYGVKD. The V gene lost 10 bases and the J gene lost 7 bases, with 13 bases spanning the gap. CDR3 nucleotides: TGTGCCACCTCGGGGGAAGGTGAAAAACTGTTTTTT. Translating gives CATSGEGEKLFF.

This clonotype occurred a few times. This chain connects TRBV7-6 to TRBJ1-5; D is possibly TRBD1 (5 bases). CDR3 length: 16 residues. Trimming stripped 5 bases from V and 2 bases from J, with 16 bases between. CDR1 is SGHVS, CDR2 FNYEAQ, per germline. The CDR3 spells CASSSWGGLGNQPQHF. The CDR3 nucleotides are TGTGCCAGCAGCAGCTGGGGGGGGTTGGGCAATCAGCCCCAGCATTTT.

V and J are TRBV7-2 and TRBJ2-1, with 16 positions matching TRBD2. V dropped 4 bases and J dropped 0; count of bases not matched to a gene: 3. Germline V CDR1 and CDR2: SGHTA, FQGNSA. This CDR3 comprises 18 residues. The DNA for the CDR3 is TGTGCCAGCAGCTGGGGACTAGCGGGGGGGAACTCCTACAATGAGCAGTTCTTC. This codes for CASSWGLAGGNSYNEQFF.

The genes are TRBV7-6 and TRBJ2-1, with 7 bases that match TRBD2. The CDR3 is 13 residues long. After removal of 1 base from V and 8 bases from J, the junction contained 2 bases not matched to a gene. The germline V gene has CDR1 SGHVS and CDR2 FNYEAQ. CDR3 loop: CASSLGGGDEQFF. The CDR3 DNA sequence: TGTGCCAGCAGCTTAGGCGGGGGTGATGAGCAGTTCTTC.

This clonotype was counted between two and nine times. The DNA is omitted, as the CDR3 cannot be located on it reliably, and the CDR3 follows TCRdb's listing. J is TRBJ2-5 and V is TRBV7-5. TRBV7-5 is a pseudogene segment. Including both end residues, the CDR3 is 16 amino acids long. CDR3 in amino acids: CISVPEHTRDQETQYF.

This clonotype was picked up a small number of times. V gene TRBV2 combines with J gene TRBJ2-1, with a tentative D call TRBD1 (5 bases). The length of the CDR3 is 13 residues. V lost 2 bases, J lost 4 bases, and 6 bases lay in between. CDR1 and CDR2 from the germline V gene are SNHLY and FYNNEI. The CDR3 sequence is CASSERQYNEQFF. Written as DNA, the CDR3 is TGTGCCAGCAGTGAAAGACAGTACAATGAGCAGTTCTTC.